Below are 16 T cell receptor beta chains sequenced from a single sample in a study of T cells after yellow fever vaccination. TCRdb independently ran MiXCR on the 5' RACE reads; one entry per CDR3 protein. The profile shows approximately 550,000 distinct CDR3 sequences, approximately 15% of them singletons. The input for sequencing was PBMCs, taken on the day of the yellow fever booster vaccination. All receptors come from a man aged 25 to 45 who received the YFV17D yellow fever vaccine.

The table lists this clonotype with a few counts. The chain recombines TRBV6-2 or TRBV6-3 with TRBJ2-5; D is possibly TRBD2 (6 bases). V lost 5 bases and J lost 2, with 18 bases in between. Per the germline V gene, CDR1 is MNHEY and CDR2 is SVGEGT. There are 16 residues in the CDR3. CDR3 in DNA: TGTGCCAGCAGTCCCGTGGGGGGAAGCGGTCAAGAGACCCAGTACTTC. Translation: CASSPVGGSGQETQYF.

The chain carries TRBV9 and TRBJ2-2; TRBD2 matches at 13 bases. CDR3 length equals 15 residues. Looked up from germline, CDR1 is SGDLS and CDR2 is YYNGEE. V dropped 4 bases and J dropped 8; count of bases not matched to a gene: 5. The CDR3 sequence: CASSLRTSGSGELFF. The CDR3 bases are TGTGCCAGCAGCTTACGGACTAGCGGGAGTGGGGAGCTGTTTTTT.

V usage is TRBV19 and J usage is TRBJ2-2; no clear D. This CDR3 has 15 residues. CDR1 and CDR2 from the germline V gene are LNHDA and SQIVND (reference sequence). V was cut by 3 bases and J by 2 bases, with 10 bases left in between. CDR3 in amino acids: CASSMAVLNTGELFF. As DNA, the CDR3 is TGTGCCAGTAGTATGGCGGTTCTCAACACCGGGGAGCTGTTTTTT.

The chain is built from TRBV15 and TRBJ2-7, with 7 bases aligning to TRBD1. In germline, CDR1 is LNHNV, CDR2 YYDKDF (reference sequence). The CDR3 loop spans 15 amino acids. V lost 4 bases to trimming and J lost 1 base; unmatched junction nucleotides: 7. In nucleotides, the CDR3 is TGTGCCACCAGCAAAGACAGGGTAAAATCCTACGAGCAGTACTTC. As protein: CATSKDRVKSYEQYF.

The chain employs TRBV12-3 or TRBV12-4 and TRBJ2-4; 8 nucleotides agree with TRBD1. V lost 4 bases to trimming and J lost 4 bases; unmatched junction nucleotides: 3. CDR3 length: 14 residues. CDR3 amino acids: CASSYGTGKNIQYF. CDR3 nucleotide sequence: TGTGCCAGCAGTTACGGGACAGGAAAAAACATTCAGTACTTC.

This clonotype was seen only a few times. The CDR3, as DNA: TGTGCCAGCAGCCCCCCGAATGAGCAGTTCTTC. Amino acid sequence: CASSPPNEQFF. The chain joins TRBV7-2 to TRBJ2-1; no clear D. The length of the CDR3 is 11 residues. CDR1 is SGHTA, CDR2 FQGNSA, per germline. The germline V and J ends were trimmed by 5 bases and 7 bases, with 6 bases remaining between them.

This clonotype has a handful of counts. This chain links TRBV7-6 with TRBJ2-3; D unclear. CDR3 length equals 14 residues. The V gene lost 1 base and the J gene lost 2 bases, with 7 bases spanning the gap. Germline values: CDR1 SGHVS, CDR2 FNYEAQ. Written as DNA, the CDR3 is TGTGCCAGCAGCTTAGAGCTCGACACAGATACGCAGTATTTT. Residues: CASSLELDTDTQYF.

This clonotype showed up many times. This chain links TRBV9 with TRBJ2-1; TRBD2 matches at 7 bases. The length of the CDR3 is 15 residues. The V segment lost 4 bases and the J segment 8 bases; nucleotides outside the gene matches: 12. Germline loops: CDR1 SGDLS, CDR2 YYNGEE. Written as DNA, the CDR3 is TGTGCCAGCAGCAGTCGAGGGAGCGGGGTAGATGAGCAGTTCTTC. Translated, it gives CASSSRGSGVDEQFF.

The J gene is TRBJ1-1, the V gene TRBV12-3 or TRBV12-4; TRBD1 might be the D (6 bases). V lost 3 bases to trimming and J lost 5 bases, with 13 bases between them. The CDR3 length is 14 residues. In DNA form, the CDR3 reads TGTGCCAGCAGTTTCCGGGGGGCGCAGACTGAAGCTTTCTTT. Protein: CASSFRGAQTEAFF.

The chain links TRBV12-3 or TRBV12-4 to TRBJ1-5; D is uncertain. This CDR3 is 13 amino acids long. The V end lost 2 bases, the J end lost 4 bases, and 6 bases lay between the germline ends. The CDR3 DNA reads TGTGCCAGCAGTTTAAACATAAATCAGCCCCAGCATTTT. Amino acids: CASSLNINQPQHF.

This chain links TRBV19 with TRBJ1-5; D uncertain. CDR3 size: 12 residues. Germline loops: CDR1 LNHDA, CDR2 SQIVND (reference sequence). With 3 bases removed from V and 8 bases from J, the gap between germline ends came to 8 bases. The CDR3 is CASSIVGEPQHF. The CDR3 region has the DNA TGTGCCAGTAGTATTGTCGGGGAGCCCCAGCATTTT.

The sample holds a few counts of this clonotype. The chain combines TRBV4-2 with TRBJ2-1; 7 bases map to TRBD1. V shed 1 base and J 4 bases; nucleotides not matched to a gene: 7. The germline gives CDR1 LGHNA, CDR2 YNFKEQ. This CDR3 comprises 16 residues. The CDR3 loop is CASSQGQTGLYNEQFF. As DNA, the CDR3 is TGTGCCAGCAGCCAAGGTCAGACAGGGTTATACAATGAGCAGTTCTTC.

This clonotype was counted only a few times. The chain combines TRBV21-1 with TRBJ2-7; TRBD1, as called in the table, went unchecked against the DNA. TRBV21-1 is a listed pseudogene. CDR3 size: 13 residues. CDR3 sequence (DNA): TGTGCCGCCCGGGCAGGGGCCGGGTACGAGCAGTACTTC. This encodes CAARAGAGYEQYF.

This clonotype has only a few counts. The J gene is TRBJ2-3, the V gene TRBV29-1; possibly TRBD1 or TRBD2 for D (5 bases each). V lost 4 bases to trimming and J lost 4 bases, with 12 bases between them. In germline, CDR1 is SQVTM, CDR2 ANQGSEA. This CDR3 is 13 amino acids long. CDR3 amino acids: CSVGRVGADTQYF. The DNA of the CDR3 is TGCAGCGTTGGCAGGGTGGGGGCAGATACGCAGTATTTT.

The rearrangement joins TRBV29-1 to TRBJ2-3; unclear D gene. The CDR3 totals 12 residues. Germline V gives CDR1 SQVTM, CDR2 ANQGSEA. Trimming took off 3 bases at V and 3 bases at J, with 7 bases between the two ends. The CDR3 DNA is TGCAGCGTTGACCCACAAACAGATACGCAGTATTTT. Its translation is CSVDPQTDTQYF.

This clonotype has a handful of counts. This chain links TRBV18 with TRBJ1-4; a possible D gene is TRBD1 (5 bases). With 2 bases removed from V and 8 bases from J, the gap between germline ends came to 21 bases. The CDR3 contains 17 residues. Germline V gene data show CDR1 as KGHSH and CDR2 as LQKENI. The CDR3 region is CASSPSPALSGKEKLFF. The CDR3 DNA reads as TGTGCCAGCTCACCAAGCCCTGCTCTATCAGGGAAGGAAAAACTGTTTTTT.